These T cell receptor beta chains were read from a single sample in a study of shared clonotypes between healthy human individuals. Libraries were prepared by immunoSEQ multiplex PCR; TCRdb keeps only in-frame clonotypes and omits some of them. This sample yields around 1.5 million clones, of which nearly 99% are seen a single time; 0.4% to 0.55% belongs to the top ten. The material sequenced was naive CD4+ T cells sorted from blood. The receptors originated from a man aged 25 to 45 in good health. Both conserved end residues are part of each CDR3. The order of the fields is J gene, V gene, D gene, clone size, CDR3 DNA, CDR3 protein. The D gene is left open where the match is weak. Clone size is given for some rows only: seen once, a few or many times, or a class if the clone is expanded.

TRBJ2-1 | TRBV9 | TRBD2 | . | TGTGCCAGCAGCAAGACTAGCTTGGATGAGCAGTTCTTC | CASSKTSLDEQFF
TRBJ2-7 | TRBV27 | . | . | TGTGCCAGCAGTTTCTCGGGATTTGGCCACCTAGAGCAGTACTTC | CASSFSGFGHLEQYF
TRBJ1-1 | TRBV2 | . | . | TGTGCCAGCAGTGGGGGGGCTGAAGCTTTCTTT | CASSGGAEAFF
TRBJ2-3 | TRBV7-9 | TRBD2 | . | TGTGCCAGCAGCAGACTAGCGGATGGGGATACGCAGTATTTT | CASSRLADGDTQYF
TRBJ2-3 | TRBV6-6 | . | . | TGTGCCAGCAGTCCGACTAGTAAAGATACGCAGTATTTT | CASSPTSKDTQYF
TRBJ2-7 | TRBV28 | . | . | TGTGCCAGCTCCGGACCGAACTCCTACGAGCAGTACTTC | CASSGPNSYEQYF
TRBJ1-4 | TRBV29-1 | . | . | TGCAGCGTGGCAGGGACCATTAATGAAAAACTGTTTTTT | CSVAGTINEKLFF
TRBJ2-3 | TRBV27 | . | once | TGTGCCAGCAGTTTAGGGGGACACCTGAGTGGCACAGATACGCAGTATTTT | CASSLGGHLSGTDTQYF
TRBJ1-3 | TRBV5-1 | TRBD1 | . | TGCGCCAGCAGCATACAGACAGGGGGTGGAAACACCATATATTTT | CASSIQTGGGNTIYF
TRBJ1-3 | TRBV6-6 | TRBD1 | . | TGTGCCAGCAGTTACGCGGACAGGGGAAACACCATATATTTT | CASSYADRGNTIYF
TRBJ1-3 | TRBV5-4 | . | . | TGTGCCAGCAGCTTGGACATTAACTCTGGAAACACCATATATTTT | CASSLDINSGNTIYF
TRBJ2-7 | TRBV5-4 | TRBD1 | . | TGTGCCAGCAGCGGGCCCGACAGGGGGAACGAGCAGTACTTC | CASSGPDRGNEQYF
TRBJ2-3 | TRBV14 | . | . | TGTGCCAGCAGCCATTACCAAAGTTGGGGAGATACGCAGTATTTT | CASSHYQSWGDTQYF
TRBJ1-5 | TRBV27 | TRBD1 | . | TGTGCCAGCAGTTTATACGTCCGACAGGGTGGTCAGCCCCAGCATTTT | CASSLYVRQGGQPQHF
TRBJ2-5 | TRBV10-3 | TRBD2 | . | TGTGCCATCAGCCGACTAGCGGGAGGTAAAGAGACCCAGTACTTC | CAISRLAGGKETQYF
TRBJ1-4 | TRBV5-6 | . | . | TGTGCCAGCAGCTTGGGGGACGGAAAACTGTTTTTT | CASSLGDGKLFF
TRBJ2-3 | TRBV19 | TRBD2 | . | TGTGCCAGTAGTAAGTCGAGGACTAGCGGGAGTGGGGGTACGCAGTATTTT | CASSKSRTSGSGGTQYF
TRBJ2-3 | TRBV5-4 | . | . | TGTGCCAGCAGCTTGGCCGAGGCAGGGGTTTCGGATACGCAGTATTTT | CASSLAEAGVSDTQYF
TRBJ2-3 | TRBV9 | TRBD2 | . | TGTGCCAGCAGCGGATTAGCGGGAGGGGATGGGGAAGGGCAGTATTTT | CASSGLAGGDGEGQYF
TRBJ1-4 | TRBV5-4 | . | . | TGTGCAGTGGGCGGTGGCGGACAGTCCAATGAAAAACTGTTTTTT | CAVGGGGQSNEKLFF
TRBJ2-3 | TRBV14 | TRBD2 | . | TGTGCCAGCAGGGAAGGCGGGGGTAGCACAGATACGCAGTATTTT | CASREGGGSTDTQYF
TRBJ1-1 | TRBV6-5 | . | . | TGTGCCAGCAGTAAGGCAGGGAAGAACACTGAAGCTTTCTTT | CASSKAGKNTEAFF
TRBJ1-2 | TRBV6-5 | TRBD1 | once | TGTGCCAGCAGTGAGACAGGGGTCCATGGCTACACCTTC | CASSETGVHGYTF
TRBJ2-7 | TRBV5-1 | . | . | TGCGCCAGCCAGAGGACAGATTCCTACGAGCAGTACTTC | CASQRTDSYEQYF
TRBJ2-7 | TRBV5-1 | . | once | TGCGCCAGCAGCGGAGAAGGTGTAGACGGGGACGAGCAGTACTTC | CASSGEGVDGDEQYF
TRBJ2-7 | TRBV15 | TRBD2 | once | TGTGCCACCAGCAGAGTCTTAGCGGGAGGTAGAGACGAGCAGTACTTC | CATSRVLAGGRDEQYF
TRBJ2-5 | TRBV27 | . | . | TGTGCCAGCAGTTATCAGGCGGGAAGAGAGACCCAGTACTTC | CASSYQAGRETQYF
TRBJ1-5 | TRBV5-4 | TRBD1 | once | TGTGCCAGCAGCTTCGGGACAGGGGCCAATCAGCCCCAGCATTTT | CASSFGTGANQPQHF
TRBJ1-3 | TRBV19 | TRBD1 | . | TGTGCCAGTAGCTTTCCGGGACAGGGAAACACCATATATTTT | CASSFPGQGNTIYF
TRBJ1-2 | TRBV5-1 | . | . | TGCGCCAGCAGCCCCGGGGAAGGATGGGGCTACACCTTC | CASSPGEGWGYTF
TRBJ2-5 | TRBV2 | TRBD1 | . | TGTGCCAGCAGTGTGGACAGGGGGGTTGAGACCCAGTACTTC | CASSVDRGVETQYF
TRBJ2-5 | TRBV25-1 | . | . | TGTGCCAGCAGTCGAATGGGGGGATCGTTAGGAGAGACCCAGTACTTC | CASSRMGGSLGETQYF
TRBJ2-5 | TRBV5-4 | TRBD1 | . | TGTGCCAGCAGACGAGGACAGGGGGATACGGAGGAGACCCAGTACTTC | CASRRGQGDTEETQYF
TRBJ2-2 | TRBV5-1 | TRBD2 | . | TGCGCCAGCAGCTTGGCCAGCTCCGGGACTAGCGTTACCGGGGAGCTGTTTTTT | CASSLASSGTSVTGELFF
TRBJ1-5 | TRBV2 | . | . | TGTGGTTCTGGGTCGGGGGCCCAGCCCCAGCATTTT | CGSGSGAQPQHF
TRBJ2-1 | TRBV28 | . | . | TGTGCCAGCACCCAGATTCCGAGATACAATGAGCAGTTCTTC | CASTQIPRYNEQFF
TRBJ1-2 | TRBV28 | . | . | TGTGCCAGCAGTACGCCTGGACAGTCAAAAAGGAACTATGGCTACACCTTC | CASSTPGQSKRNYGYTF
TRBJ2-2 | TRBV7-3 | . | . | TGTGCCAGCAGCGGACCGACACAAACAGGGACCGGGGAGCTGTTTTTT | CASSGPTQTGTGELFF
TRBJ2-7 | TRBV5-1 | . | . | TGCGCCAGCAGCCCCATAGGACAGTACGAGCAGTACTTC | CASSPIGQYEQYF
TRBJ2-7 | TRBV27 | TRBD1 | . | TGTGCCAGCAGTTCCCCGGGACAGGGGCCCGAGCAGTACTTC | CASSSPGQGPEQYF
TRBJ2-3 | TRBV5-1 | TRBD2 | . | TGCGCCAGCAGTTCCGTTCACCGGGAGGATAGCACAGATACGCAGTATTTT | CASSSVHREDSTDTQYF
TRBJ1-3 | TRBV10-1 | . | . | TGCGCCAGCAGTTCAGGTCTGCCTGGAAACACCATATATTTT | CASSSGLPGNTIYF
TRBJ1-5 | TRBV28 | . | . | TGTGCCAGCAGTTTCGCGGGTCCCCAGCATTTT | CASSFAGPQHF
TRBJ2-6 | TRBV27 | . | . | TGTGCCAGCACCAGATTAGTATCGGCCTCTGGGGCCAACGTCCTGACTTTC | CASTRLVSASGANVLTF
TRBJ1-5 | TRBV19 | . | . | TGTGCCAGTAGTCTGATGGGGACAAGAGGGCAGCCCCAGCATTTT | CASSLMGTRGQPQHF
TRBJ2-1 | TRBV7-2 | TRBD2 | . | TGTGCCAGCAGCTTAGCCGGGACTAGCGGGAGAAATGAGCAGTTCTTC | CASSLAGTSGRNEQFF
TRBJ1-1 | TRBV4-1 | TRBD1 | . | TGCGCCAGCAGCCAAAGATCGGGACAGTACACTGAAGCTTTCTTT | CASSQRSGQYTEAFF
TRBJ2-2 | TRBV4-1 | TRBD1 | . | TGCGCCAGCAGCCGGGGACAGGGCGGCACCGGGGAGCTGTTTTTT | CASSRGQGGTGELFF
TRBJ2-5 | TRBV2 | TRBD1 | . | TGTGCCAGCAGTGAAAACAGGGGAGTAGCGGAGACCCAGTACTTC | CASSENRGVAETQYF
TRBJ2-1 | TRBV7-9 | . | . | TGTGCCAGCAGCTACGTGTTGGCGGAGCAGTTCTTC | CASSYVLAEQFF
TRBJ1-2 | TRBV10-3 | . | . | TGTGCCATCAGTGAGCCTAACAGGAAAGGAAGGGGTGGCTACACCTTC | CAISEPNRKGRGGYTF
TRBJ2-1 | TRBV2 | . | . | TGTGCCACCCGAGGGGGATTGGAGAATGAGCAGTTCTTC | CATRGGLENEQFF
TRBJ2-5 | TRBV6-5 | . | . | TGTGCCAGCAGCAAACTCGGGGCCCGAGAGACCCAGTACTTC | CASSKLGARETQYF